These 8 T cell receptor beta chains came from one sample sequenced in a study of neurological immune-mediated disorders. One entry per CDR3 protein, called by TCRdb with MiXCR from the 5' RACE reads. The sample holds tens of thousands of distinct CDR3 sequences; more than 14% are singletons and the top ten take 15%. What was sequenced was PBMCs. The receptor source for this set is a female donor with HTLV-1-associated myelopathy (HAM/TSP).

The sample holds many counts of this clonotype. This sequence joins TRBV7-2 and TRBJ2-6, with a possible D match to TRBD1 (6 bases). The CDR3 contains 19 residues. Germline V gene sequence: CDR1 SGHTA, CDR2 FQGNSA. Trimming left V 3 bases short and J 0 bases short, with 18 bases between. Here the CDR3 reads CASSFQSGHGFSGANVLTF. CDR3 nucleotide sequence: TGTGCCAGCAGCTTTCAGTCGGGACACGGGTTCTCTGGGGCCAACGTCCTGACTTTC.

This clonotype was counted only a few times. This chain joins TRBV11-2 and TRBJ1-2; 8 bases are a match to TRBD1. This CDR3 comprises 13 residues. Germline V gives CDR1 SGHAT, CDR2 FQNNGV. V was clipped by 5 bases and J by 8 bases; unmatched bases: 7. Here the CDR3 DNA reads TGTGCCAGCAGCCCCGACAGGGGAGGAGGCTACACCTTC. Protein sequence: CASSPDRGGGYTF.

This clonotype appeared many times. The CDR3 DNA is TGTGCCAGCAGTTCCGGTTTACCCTACGAGCAGTACTTC. Protein sequence: CASSSGLPYEQYF. This chain joins TRBV6-5 and TRBJ2-7; D remains unclear. Germline CDR1 is MNHEY and CDR2 is SVGAGI. The V end lost 4 bases, the J end lost 2 bases, and 9 bases lay between the germline ends. The CDR3 has 13 residues.

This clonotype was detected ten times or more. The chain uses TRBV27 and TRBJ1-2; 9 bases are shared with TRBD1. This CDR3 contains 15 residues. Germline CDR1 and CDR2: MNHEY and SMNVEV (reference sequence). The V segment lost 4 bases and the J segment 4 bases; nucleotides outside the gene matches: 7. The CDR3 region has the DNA TGTGCCAGCAGTTCCGGGACAGGGCCCTCCTATGGCTACACCTTC. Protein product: CASSSGTGPSYGYTF.

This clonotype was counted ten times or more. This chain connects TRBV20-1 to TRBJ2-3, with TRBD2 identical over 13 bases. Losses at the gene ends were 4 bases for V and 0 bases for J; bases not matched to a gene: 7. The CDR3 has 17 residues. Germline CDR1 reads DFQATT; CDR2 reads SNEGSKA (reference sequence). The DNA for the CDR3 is TGCAGTGCTACAGAGAGGACTAGCGGGGGTAGCACAGATACGCAGTATTTT. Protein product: CSATERTSGGSTDTQYF.

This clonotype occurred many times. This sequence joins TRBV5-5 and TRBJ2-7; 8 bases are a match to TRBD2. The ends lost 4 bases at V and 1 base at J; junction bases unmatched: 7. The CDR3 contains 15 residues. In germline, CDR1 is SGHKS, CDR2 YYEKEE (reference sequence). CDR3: CASSLLASGSYEQYF. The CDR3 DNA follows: TGTGCCAGCAGCCTCCTGGCTAGCGGGTCCTACGAGCAGTACTTC. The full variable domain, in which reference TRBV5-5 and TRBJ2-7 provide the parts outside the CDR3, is DAGVTQSPTHLIKTRGQQVTLRCSPISGHKSVSWYQQVLGQGPQFIFQYYEKEERGRGNFPDRFSARQFPNYSSELNVNALLLGDSALYLCASSLLASGSYEQYFGPGTRLTVT.

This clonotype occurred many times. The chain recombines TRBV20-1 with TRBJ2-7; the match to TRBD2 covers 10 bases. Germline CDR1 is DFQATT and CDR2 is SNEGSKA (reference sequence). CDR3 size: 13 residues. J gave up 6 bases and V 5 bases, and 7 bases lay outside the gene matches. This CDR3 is CSAGAGGPSEQYF. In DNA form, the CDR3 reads TGCAGTGCTGGAGCGGGAGGGCCGAGCGAGCAGTACTTC.

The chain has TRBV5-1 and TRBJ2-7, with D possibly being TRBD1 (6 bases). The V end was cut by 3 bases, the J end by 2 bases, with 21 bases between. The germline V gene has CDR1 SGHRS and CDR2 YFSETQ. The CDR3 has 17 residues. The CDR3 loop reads CASSSIFSVGATYEQYF. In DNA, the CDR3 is TGCGCCAGCAGCTCAATCTTTTCTGTGGGGGCAACCTACGAGCAGTACTTC.